This TCR beta chain was recorded in a study of blood T cell repertoires in COVID-19. Turning to the study itself: The United States, Italy and Spain were the sources of the acute and convalescent COVID-19 samples. Sample material is recorded as cDNA or gDNA derived from T cells, B-cell-depleted T cells, or PBMCs.

Per the germline V gene, CDR1 is LNHDA and CDR2 is SQIVND (reference sequence). Trimming cost V 2 bases and J 4 bases; bases outside gene matches: 4. CDR3 length equals 14 residues. Original processing methods: The authors estimated nucleated cell counts from reference gene primer amplification. TCRdb's table, derived via immunoSEQ multiplex PCR, lists solely in-frame clones and lacks some. V, J and clone size are those of that table, while D and trimming were read from the DNA. The sample includes about 78,000 clones, about 89% of them seen just once. This chain links TRBV19 with TRBJ2-7, with 8 positions matching TRBD1. The TCR originated in a man aged 45-65 years with active or convalescent COVID-19. Sequencing was performed on peripheral blood. Here the CDR3 reads CASSIPGGSYEQYF. Here the CDR3 DNA reads TGTGCCAGTAGTATACCAGGGGGCAGTTACGAGCAGTACTTC.